This record covers a single T cell receptor beta chain. Antigen: not known. Clones were read by immunoSEQ multiplex PCR, and TCRdb kept only the in-frame ones, dropping some. There are over a thousand clones in the sample; 28% occur only once, and approximately 15% lies in the top ten. These data belong to a study of T cells in localized non-small cell lung cancer. Regarding the study as a whole: There was an association of higher blood T cell density with longer overall survival.

V lost 5 bases and J lost 4, with 21 bases in between. There are 17 residues in the CDR3. Germline assignment: CDR1 SGHNT and CDR2 YENEEA. This TCR derives from a man between 40 and 69 years old with stage III squamous cell lung carcinoma. The J gene is TRBJ2-1, the V gene TRBV11-3; a weak D match, TRBD1 (6 bases). The sample was normal lung tissue next to the tumor, taken before any cancer treatment. The CDR3 reads CASSPTLLSGVYNEQFF. The CDR3 nucleotides read TGTGCCAGCAGCCCAACTCTGCTCTCAGGGGTTTACAATGAGCAGTTCTTC. Full variable domain (rest looked up from reference TRBV11-3 and TRBJ2-1): EAGVVQSPRYKIIEKKQPVAFWCNPISGHNTLYWYLQNLGQGPELLIRYENEEAVDDSQLPKDRFSAERLKGVDSTLKIQPAELGDSAVYLCASSPTLLSGVYNEQFFGPGTRLTVL.